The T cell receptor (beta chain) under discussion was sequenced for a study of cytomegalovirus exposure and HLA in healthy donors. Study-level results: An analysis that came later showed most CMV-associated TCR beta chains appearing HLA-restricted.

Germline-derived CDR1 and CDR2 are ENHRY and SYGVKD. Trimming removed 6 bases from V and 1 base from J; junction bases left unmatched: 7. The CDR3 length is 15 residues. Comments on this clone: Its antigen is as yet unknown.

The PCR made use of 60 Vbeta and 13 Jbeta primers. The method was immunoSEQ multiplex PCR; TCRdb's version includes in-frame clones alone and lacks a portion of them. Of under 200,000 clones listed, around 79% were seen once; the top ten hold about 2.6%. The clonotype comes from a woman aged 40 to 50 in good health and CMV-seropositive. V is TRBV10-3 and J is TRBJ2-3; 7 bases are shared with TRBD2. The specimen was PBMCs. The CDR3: CAISRGVLGTDTQYF. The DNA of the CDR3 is TGTGCCATCAGCCGGGGGGTTCTGGGCACAGATACGCAGTATTTT.